This TCR beta chain was identified in a study of T cells in Graves' hyperthyroidism and ophthalmopathy. Whole-study results and caveats: Among thyroid clonotypes expanded above 0.001, most also appeared in blood. Before onset, ophthalmopathy was predicted by the model a median roughly 6.8 months earlier.

This clonotype was seen ten or more times. Its matching antigen is unknown. There are 13 residues in the CDR3. Per germline, CDR1 MNHEY and CDR2 SMNVEV (reference sequence). Unmatched junction bases numbered 1, after V lost 2 bases and J lost 3 bases. RNA transcripts were the template for amplifying TCR beta CDR3 regions. The HTBI primer set was used in a first-round RT-PCR of the TCR CDR3. TCRdb re-derived calls from the multiplex PCR reads in MiXCR, one entry per CDR3 protein. The profile covers approximately 400,000 distinct CDR3 sequences, with less than 20% appearing a single time and around 7% taken by the ten largest.

Input material: blood. The chain recombines TRBV27 with TRBJ2-7; 7 positions match TRBD1. The sequence derives from a woman under 30 with Graves' hyperthyroidism. The CDR3, as DNA: TGTGCCAGCAGTTTAAGACAGGGCTACGAGCAGTACTTC. Amino acids: CASSLRQGYEQYF.